This T cell receptor (beta chain) was captured by sequencing in a study of radiation and T cells in renal cell carcinoma. This sample's time point: baseline pretreatment blood. Treatment specified: 15 Gy SBRT to primary tumor, nephrectomy 4 weeks later. Blood was sampled at baseline, 2 weeks and 4 weeks after SBRT. Clear cell pathology was present in this patient's renal cell carcinoma. Worth noting for this clone: Its target is unknown.

Using immunoSEQ multiplex PCR, the repertoire was profiled, and TCRdb retains in-frame clones only, with some absent. The top ten clones hold roughly 4% of a sample with about 150,000 clones, approximately 90% of them seen once. The germline V gene has CDR1 MDHEN and CDR2 SYDVKM. V was pared by 3 bases and J by 7 bases, with 10 bases between. CDR3 length: 14 amino acids. General study points: Pretreatment tumor biopsies were lacking, so baseline clonotypes are unknown. From baseline, blood top tumor clonotypes peaked at 2 weeks post-radiation.

The receptor was derived from an older woman with renal cell carcinoma. The sample here was blood, taken from a patient whose treatment included radiotherapy and nephrectomy. The genes are TRBV28 and TRBJ1-6; D is perhaps TRBD1 (6 bases). CDR3 in DNA: TGTGCCAGCAGTTTTTCGGGGACAAATTCACCCCTCCACTTT. This codes for CASSFSGTNSPLHF.